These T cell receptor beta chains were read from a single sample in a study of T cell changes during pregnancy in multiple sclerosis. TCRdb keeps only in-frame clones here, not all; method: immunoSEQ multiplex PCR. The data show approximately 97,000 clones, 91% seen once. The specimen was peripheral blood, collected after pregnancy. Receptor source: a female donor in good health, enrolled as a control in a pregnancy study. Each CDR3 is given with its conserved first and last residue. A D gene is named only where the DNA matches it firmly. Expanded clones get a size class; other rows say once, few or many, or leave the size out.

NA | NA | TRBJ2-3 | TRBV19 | CASSMPTSSTDTQYF | TGTGCCAGTAGTATGCCCACATCTAGCACAGATACGCAGTATTTT
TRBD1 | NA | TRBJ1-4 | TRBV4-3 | CASSQTQGAREKLFF | TGCGCCAGCAGCCAAACCCAGGGGGCAAGAGAAAAACTGTTTTTT
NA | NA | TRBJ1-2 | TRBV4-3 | CASSQDWRGVYGYTF | TGCGCCAGCAGCCAAGATTGGCGCGGAGTCTATGGCTACACCTTC
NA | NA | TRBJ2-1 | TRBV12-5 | CASGLVAGFYNEQFF | TGTGCTAGTGGTTTGGTAGCGGGTTTTTACAATGAGCAGTTCTTC
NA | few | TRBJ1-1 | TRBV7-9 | CASSLEVTQNTEAFF | TGTGCCAGCAGTCTGGAGGTAACGCAGAACACTGAAGCTTTCTTT
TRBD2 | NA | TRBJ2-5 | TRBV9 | CASSPGTSGETQYF | TGTGCCAGCAGCCCAGGGACTAGCGGGGAGACCCAGTACTTC
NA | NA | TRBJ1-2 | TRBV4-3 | CASSQTGRGGGLAMGYTF | TGCGCCAGCAGCCAAACGGGAAGGGGAGGGGGATTAGCGATGGGCTACACCTTC
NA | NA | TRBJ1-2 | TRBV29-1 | CSVEGTANYGYTF | TGCAGCGTTGAAGGGACAGCCAACTATGGCTACACCTTC
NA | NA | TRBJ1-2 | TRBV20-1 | CSAGGLNGYTF | TGCAGTGCTGGGGGGTTAAATGGCTACACCTTC
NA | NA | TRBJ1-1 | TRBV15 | CATSREGRDTEAFF | TGTGCCACCAGCAGAGAGGGTCGGGACACTGAAGCTTTCTTT
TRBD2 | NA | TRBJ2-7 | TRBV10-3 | CAIGTSGNYEQYF | TGTGCCATAGGGACTAGCGGTAACTACGAGCAGTACTTC
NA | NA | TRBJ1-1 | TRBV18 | CASSETRDTEAFF | TGTGCCAGCTCGGAGACGAGAGACACTGAAGCTTTCTTT
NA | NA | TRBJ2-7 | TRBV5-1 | CASSLVVLGTYEQYF | TGCGCCAGCAGCTTGGTGGTATTGGGCACCTACGAGCAGTACTTC
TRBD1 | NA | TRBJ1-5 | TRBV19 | CASSIMAGGSGQPQHF | TGTGCCAGTAGTATAATGGCAGGGGGTAGTGGTCAGCCCCAGCATTTT
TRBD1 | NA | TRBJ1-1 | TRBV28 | CASSSDRGAFF | TGTGCCAGCAGTTCTGACAGGGGTGCTTTCTTT
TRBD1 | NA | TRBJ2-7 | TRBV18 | CASSLSGGRDEQYF | TGTGCCAGCTCACTCTCAGGGGGAAGAGACGAGCAGTACTTC
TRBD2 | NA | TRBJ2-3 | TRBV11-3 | CASSPSRSGGRGDTQYF | TGTGCCAGCAGCCCGTCCCGGAGCGGGGGCCGGGGAGATACGCAGTATTTT
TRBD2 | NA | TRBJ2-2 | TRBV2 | CASSRGGGGTGELFF | TGTGCCAGCAGTCGCGGCGGGGGGGGCACCGGGGAGCTGTTTTTT
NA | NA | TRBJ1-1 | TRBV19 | CASRDASLSTEAFF | TGTGCCAGTAGGGATGCTAGCCTTTCCACTGAAGCTTTCTTT
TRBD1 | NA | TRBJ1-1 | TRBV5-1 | CASRPQGANVDPWNTEAFF | TGCGCCAGCCGACCACAGGGGGCAAACGTGGACCCATGGAACACTGAAGCTTTCTTT
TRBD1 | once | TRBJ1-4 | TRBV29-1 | CSGRDSANEKLFF | TGCAGCGGCCGGGACAGCGCTAATGAAAAACTGTTTTTT
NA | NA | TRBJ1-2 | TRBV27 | CASSVRDTGGYTF | TGTGCCAGCAGTGTCCGGGACACCGGTGGCTACACCTTC
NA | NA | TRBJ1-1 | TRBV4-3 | CASSQDSGAWGEAFF | TGCGCCAGCAGCCAAGATAGCGGGGCTTGGGGTGAAGCTTTCTTT
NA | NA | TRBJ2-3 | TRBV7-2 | CASSLALTGDTQYF | TGTGCCAGCAGCTTAGCGCTAACGGGAGATACGCAGTATTTT
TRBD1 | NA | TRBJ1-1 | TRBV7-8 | CASSLDRGYTEAFF | TGTGCCAGCAGCTTGGACAGGGGCTACACTGAAGCTTTCTTT
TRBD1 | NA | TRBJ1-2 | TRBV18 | CASSPHRHRGYGYTF | TGTGCCAGCTCACCGCATCGTCACAGGGGCTATGGCTACACCTTC
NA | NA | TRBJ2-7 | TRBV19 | CASSEQGERSYEQYF | TGTGCCAGTAGCGAACAGGGAGAGAGAAGCTACGAGCAGTACTTC
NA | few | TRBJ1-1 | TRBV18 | CASSPLPVNTEAFF | TGTGCCAGCTCACCACTGCCAGTGAACACTGAAGCTTTCTTT
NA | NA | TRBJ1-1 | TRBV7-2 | CASSLVLSNTEAFF | TGTGCCAGCAGCTTAGTTTTGAGTAACACTGAAGCTTTCTTT
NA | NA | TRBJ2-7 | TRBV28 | CASRQGHFFEQYF | TGTGCCAGCCGGCAGGGTCACTTTTTCGAGCAGTACTTC
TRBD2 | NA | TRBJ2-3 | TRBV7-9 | CASSSAGGTDTQYF | TGTGCCAGCAGCTCGGCGGGGGGAACAGATACGCAGTATTTT
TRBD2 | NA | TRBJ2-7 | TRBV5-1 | CASSPSGGLSEQYF | TGCGCCAGCAGCCCTAGCGGGGGTCTTTCCGAGCAGTACTTC
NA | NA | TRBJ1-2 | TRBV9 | CASSLDAGYGYTF | TGTGCCAGCAGCCTCGATGCAGGGTACGGCTACACCTTC
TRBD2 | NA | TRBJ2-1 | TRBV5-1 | CASSLVSGDLYNEQFF | TGCGCCAGCAGCTTAGTTAGCGGGGACTTATACAATGAGCAGTTCTTC
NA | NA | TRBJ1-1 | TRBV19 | CASTHGWTEAFF | TGTGCCAGTACCCACGGTTGGACTGAAGCTTTCTTT
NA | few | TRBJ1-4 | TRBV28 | CASSQDRYTNEKLFF | TGTGCCAGCAGTCAGGACAGATACACTAATGAAAAACTGTTTTTT
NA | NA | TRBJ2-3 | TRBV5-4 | CASSLKAGAVDTQYF | TGTGCCAGCAGCTTGAAGGCGGGGGCCGTAGATACGCAGTATTTT
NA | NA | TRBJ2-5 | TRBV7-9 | CASSPGEANQYF | TGTGCCAGCAGCCCCGGGGAGGCCAACCAGTACTTC
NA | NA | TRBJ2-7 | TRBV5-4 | CASSFGLGADIYEQYF | TGTGCCAGCAGCTTTGGTCTAGGGGCGGACATATACGAGCAGTACTTC